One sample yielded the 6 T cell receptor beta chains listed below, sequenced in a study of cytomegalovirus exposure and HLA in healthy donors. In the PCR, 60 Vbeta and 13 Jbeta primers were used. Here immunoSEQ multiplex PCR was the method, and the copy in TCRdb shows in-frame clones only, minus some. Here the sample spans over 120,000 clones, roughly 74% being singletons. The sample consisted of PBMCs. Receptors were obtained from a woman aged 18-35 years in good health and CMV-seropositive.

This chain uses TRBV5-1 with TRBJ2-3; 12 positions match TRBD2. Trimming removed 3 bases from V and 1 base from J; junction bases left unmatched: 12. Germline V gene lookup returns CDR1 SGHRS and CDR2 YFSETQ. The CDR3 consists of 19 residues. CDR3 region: CASSSLLAGGKKGTDTQYF. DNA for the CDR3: TGCGCCAGCAGCTCCCTCCTAGCGGGGGGGAAAAAGGGCACAGATACGCAGTATTTT.

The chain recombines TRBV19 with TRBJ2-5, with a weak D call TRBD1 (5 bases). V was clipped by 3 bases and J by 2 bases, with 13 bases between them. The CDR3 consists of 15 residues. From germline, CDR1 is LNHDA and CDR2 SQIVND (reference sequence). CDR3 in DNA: TGTGCCAGTAGTATTGCCCGACAGTTACAAGAGACCCAGTACTTC. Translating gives CASSIARQLQETQYF. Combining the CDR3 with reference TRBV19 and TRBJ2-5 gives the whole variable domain DGGITQSPKYLFRKEGQNVTLSCEQNLNHDAMYWYRQDPGQGLRLIYYSQIVNDFQKGDIAEGYSVSREKKESFPLTVTSAQKNPTAFYLCASSIARQLQETQYFGPGTRLLVL.

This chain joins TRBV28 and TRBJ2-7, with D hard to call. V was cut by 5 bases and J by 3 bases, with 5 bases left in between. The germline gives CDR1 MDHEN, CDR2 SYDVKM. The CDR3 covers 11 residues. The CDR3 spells CASSQNYEQYF. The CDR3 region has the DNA TGTGCCAGCAGTCAGAACTACGAGCAGTACTTC.

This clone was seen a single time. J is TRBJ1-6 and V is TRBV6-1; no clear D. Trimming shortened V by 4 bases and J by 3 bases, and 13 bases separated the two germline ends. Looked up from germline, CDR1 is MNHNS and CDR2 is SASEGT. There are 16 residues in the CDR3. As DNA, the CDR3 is TGTGCCAGCAGTGGGCGAGGGTTGGGCTATAATTCACCCCTCCACTTT. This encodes CASSGRGLGYNSPLHF.

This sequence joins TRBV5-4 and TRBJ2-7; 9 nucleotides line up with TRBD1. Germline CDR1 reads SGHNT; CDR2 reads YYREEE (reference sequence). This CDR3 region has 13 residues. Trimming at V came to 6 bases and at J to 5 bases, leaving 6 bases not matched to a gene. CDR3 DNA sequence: TGTGCCAGCACCGGGACAGGGTACGACGAGCAGTACTTC. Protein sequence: CASTGTGYDEQYF.

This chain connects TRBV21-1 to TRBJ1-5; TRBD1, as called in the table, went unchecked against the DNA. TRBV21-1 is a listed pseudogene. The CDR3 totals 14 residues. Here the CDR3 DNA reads TGTGCCAGCAGCAAGCGACAGGGTTTTCAGCCCCAGCATTTT. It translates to CASSKRQGFQPQHF.